This T cell receptor beta chain was recovered during a study of cytomegalovirus exposure and HLA in healthy donors. As for the study in general: In a later analysis, it was reported that the roughly 120 validation repertoires had been produced on the same platform as the roughly 700 repertoires belonging to the first cohort.

Germline CDR1 and CDR2: MDHEN and SYDVKM. Trimming pared 2 bases from V and 3 bases from J, leaving 8 bases between. The CDR3 extends over 14 amino acids. Clones were read by immunoSEQ multiplex PCR, and TCRdb kept only the in-frame ones, dropping some. Of around 150,000 clones detected, roughly 90% appear once; the ten largest clones hold 4.5% to 7%. The sequence was collected from a young woman in good health and CMV-seronegative. The genes are TRBV28 and TRBJ1-5; no clear D. Specimen: PBMCs. The CDR3 DNA follows: TGTGCCAGCAGTTTAAGGCAGAACAATCAGCCCCAGCATTTT. This sequence encodes CASSLRQNNQPQHF.